This record concerns one TCR beta chain sequence. Data came from immunoSEQ multiplex PCR; TCRdb stores just in-frame clones and leaves some out. This sample yields 50,000 to 55,000 clones, of which around 90% are seen a single time; over 13% belongs to the top ten. These data belong to a study of control samples from healthy donors and cancer patients. Germline values: CDR1 SGDLS, CDR2 YYNGEE. V lost 7 bases and J 4 bases, leaving 9 bases between the germline ends. The CDR3 runs 12 residues. This receptor was taken from a man between 60 and 75 years old with head and neck cancer. The V gene is TRBV9, the J gene TRBJ2-1; D unclear. The sample consisted of PBMCs. The CDR3 is CASQAPYNEQFF. In nucleotides, the CDR3 is TGTGCCAGCCAGGCCCCGTACAATGAGCAGTTCTTC.